The T cell receptor beta chain under discussion was sequenced for a study of cytomegalovirus exposure and HLA in healthy donors. The study ran its PCR with 60 Vbeta and 13 Jbeta primers. Clones were sequenced by immunoSEQ multiplex PCR, and TCRdb holds only the in-frame ones, with some missing. The table lists more than 45,000 clones. Details on this clone: Its antigen is unidentified.

Germline CDR1 is LNHDA and CDR2 is SQIVND (reference sequence). V was trimmed by 5 bases and J by 5 bases, leaving 12 bases between them. This CDR3 is 13 amino acids long. Study-wide results and limits: A later analysis linked around 17,000 TCR beta sequences to HLA alleles at 0.05 false discovery rate. In a later analysis, across HLA loci, associated TCR counts were highest for DRB1, lowest for HLA-C. The study dropped some indistinguishable V segments, TRBV6-2 and TRBV6-3 among them.

The chain joins TRBV19 to TRBJ1-1; possibly TRBD1 for D (5 bases). Specimen: PBMCs. The clonotype was recovered from a male donor in good health and CMV-seronegative. CDR3 amino acids: CASSRGGYTEAFF. DNA for the CDR3: TGTGCCAGTAGTCGGGGGGGATATACTGAAGCTTTCTTT.